This entry concerns a single T cell receptor (beta chain). Its specificity is not known. Trimming at V came to 5 bases and at J to 8 bases, leaving 20 bases not matched to a gene. The CDR3 contains 18 residues. CDR1 is SEHNR and CDR2 is FQNEAQ in the germline V gene (reference sequence). This record belongs to a study of cytomegalovirus exposure and HLA in healthy donors. Study results and limitations: TCR association rates varied by HLA locus in a later analysis, with DRB1 highest and HLA-C lowest. Among TCR sequences, most were rare, though some public TCRs appeared in many donors.

The donors were healthy bone marrow donors. PCR amplification relied on 60 Vbeta primers (plus 13 Jbeta primers). TCRdb's copy holds only in-frame clones and misses some; the assay was immunoSEQ multiplex PCR. The data hold about 120,000 clones, with 70% to 85% observed a single time. V gene TRBV7-9 combines with J gene TRBJ1-4; 7 bases line up with TRBD1. This TCR was recovered from a man between 40 and 49 years old in good health and CMV-seropositive. The sequencing input was PBMCs. The CDR3 coding sequence is TGTGCCAGCAGCCCACCGGCCGGGACAGTGTCGCCGCGGGAAAAACTGTTTTTT. It translates to CASSPPAGTVSPREKLFF.